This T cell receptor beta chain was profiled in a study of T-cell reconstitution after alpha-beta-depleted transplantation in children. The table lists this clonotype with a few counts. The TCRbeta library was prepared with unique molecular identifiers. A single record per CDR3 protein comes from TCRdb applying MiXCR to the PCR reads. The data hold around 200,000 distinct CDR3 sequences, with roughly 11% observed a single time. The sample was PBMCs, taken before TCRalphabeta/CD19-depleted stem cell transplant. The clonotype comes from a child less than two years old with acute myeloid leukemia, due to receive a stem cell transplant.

The chain's CDR3 is CASSSRDRVYEQYF. The CDR3 DNA reads as TGCGCCAGCAGCTCCCGGGACAGAGTCTACGAGCAGTACTTC. The chain is built from TRBV5-1 and TRBJ2-7; 7 nucleotides match TRBD1. The ends lost 3 bases at V and 3 bases at J; junction bases unmatched: 6. This CDR3 has 14 residues. Germline CDR1 SGHRS, CDR2 YFSETQ.